This T cell receptor (beta chain) was identified during a study of cytomegalovirus exposure and HLA in healthy donors (dated by TCRdb to about 2017). Regarding the study in general: In an earlier analysis of 450 to 750 of the donors, 276 Gb of sequence data and 100 million or so unique TCR beta sequences from 180 million or so T cells were reported. The study aimed to test whether cataloging public T cell receptors could reveal signatures of past pathogen exposure. A separate validation cohort of roughly 120 different subjects was used in addition to the roughly 670-subject first cohort. About five DR-DQ haplotypes were handled as single units for association and clustering, since linkage in the cohort was strong. Among a few hundred genotyped donors of the cohort, an average of approximately 240,000 unique TCR beta nucleotide sequences were sequenced per donor, roughly 20% of them non-productive. Approximately 310 gigabases of sequencing data and 91 million or so unique TCR sequences made up an early release that covered under 750 HLA-typed donors. Every repertoire in the discovery cohort had been generated on one and the same sequencing platform. Genome-wide SNP genotypes for about 65% of the roughly 670 donors were used in a later genetic analysis, which treated that subset as a discovery cohort. Alongside the repertoire data, information on donor age, sex, ethnicity and CMV serostatus was compiled. Typing coverage varied by locus: roughly 629-630 donors for A, B, C, DRB1 and DQB1; roughly 500 for DQA1; around 610 for DPA1; 400 to 480 for DPB1. Of the roughly 420 genotyped donors, roughly 80% were placed in the genetic ancestry cluster associated with self-reported Caucasian donors. To predict cytomegalovirus infection status, the study combined high-throughput TCR immunosequencing, statistical association of individual TCRs with disease status, and machine learning. An earlier analysis of 587 of the donors used high-throughput TCR beta sequencing to judge whether each TCR beta V gene segment behaved as functional or pseudogenic. In the later analysis, no new phenotypic data were used to find candidate immune exposures; instead, reliance was placed on TCR beta sequences and their occurrence across donors. Using immunosequencing, the study profiled T cell repertoires from fewer than 700 subjects and related those repertoires to cytomegalovirus serostatus. To study patterns of TCR occurrence, a later analysis re-analyzed previously published TCR beta repertoires from under 750 donors and added high-resolution HLA genotyping. HLA typing covered class I and class II loci at four-digit resolution.

V loses 5 bases of germline sequence and J loses 3 bases, and the interval between the two ends is 4 bases. The CDR3 holds 12 amino acids from the cysteine to the phenylalanine. CDR3 DNA only is kept here, 36 bases in frame from base 1. CDR1 and CDR2, looked up from the germline V gene (reference sequence), are MNHEY and SMNVEV. The cohort comprised hundreds of healthy bone marrow donors. Cohort members were all nominally healthy when sampled, although unrecorded immune exposures were likely present. CMV serostatus was recorded as positive for 250 to 300 and negative for about 55% of the 666 cohort members, whereas no CMV serostatus was recorded for the donor in question. Each donor provided a peripheral blood sample, and peripheral blood mononuclear cells were used for TCR beta sequencing. Genomic DNA extraction from the blood cell samples was performed with the Qiagen DNeasy Blood Extraction Kit.

About this clone itself: The clone's antigen remains unknown. No base qualities exist here, and no much larger clone lies one base off it.

Paper-wide results and their limitations: Several of the top co-occurrence clusters appeared to be linked to parvovirus B19, influenza, CMV and Epstein-Barr virus, according to a later analysis. CMV serostatus was the only immune exposure information available for the cohort. The classifier was reported to diagnose cytomegalovirus status with high specificity and sensitivity in both the original cohort and the validation cohort. An earlier analysis of 587 of the donors showed that most TCR beta V segments appeared in productive rearrangements either about 87% or about 30% of the time, which broadly matched IMGT annotations. A later genetic analysis associated a missense DCLRE1C variant with V-gene and J-gene trimming of TCR beta chains, and an independent cohort replicated the association. A later analysis found that TCR association rates varied across HLA loci, with DRB1 alleles showing the most associated TCRs and HLA-C alleles the fewest. The 87-base-pair reads could not distinguish some IMGT-functional V segments, including TRBV6-2 and TRBV6-3, so those segments were excluded. A further reported finding was that TCR beta sequences accurately predicted the HLA-A and HLA-B alleles for most subjects in the first cohort. Presence/absence analyses assumed roughly uniform sequencing depth across donors, an assumption that may not hold. Compared with the approximately 670-donor mean, donors in an Asian-associated ancestry cluster had fewer N-insertions in productive TCRs, according to a later genetic analysis. In vitro tests confirmed that a few of the cytomegalovirus-associated TCR beta chains recognize cytomegalovirus antigens. Most TCR sequences were observed very rarely across donors, whereas some public TCRs were present in many individuals. About 15 rarely observed V segments, including chromosome 9 orphons, were excluded from the earlier analysis of approximately 500 of the donors because counts were too low. A group of highly shared sequence variants was considered likely to be a technical artifact of the sequencing pipeline. Linkage disequilibrium might explain the correlated functional status among segregating V segments, but an unknown experimental factor could not be excluded. Most CMV-associated TCR beta chains appeared to be HLA-restricted in a later analysis, and the HLA associations seemed to be driven largely by CMV exposure. When HLA alleles, especially DR and DQ, strongly co-occurred, TCR associations were difficult to assign to individual alleles. A total of about 180 TCR beta chains were listed by the study as associated with cytomegalovirus. In a later analysis, HLA-associated TCR beta chains showed more clonal expansion and lower generation probabilities than non-associated chains that were equally common. This cohort had only TCR beta chains sequenced, and the lack of alpha or paired-chain data limited which features could be detected. A later analysis associated 16,951 TCR beta sequences with specific HLA alleles at a false discovery rate of 0.05. The authors suggested that the approach could potentially be extended to other disease states and immunological phenotypes. HLA typing was unavailable for some donors at each locus, so association tests used only the typed subset.

Receptors were amplified or captured by the immunoSEQ multiplex PCR assay. A mixture of 60 forward primers for TCR Vbeta segments and 13 reverse primers for TCR Jbeta segments was used in the multiplex PCR. The CDR3 region of rearranged TCR beta genes was amplified from genomic DNA with a multiplex PCR assay. Amplified TCR beta libraries were sequenced as 87-base-pair reads on the Illumina HiSeq System. In the authors' own workflow: A later analysis tallied roughly 80 million unique TCR beta chains across the 666 repertoires, and approximately 12 million of those chains were shared by two or more donors. Raw reads were error-corrected and collapsed into unique sequences by a nearest-neighbor algorithm in which closely related sequences were merged to remove PCR and sequencing errors. Alignment of CDR3 sequences to IMGT reference sequences was used to assign V, D and J gene segments. Each retained sequence needed at least a six-nucleotide match to both a V gene segment and a J gene segment. Rearrangements were called productive when the CDR3 lacked stop codons and stayed in frame with V and J; all others were non-productive. Following IMGT convention, CDR3 was defined as the stretch from the second conserved V-encoded cysteine up to the conserved J-encoded phenylalanine. In an earlier analysis of around 540 of the donors, sequences lacking an unambiguous match to a single V gene segment were excluded. In an earlier analysis of a few hundred of the donors, V segments were called functional above 56.7% productive rearrangements and were called segregating when the between-donor standard deviation exceeded 5%. A statistical classification framework was built to diagnose cytomegalovirus status from the catalog of TCR beta chain sequences. A later analysis assigned V and J genes by comparing TCR nucleotide sequences with IMGT/GENE-DB human TR gene sequences. In a later analysis, CDR3 sequences and most-parsimonious VDJ recombination scenarios were assigned using the TCRdist pipeline. In a later analysis, each TCR beta chain was defined by its CDR3 amino acid sequence together with its V-gene family, and reads lacking a unique V-gene family were excluded. As a way to deal with suspected cross-contamination and a sequencing artifact, a later analysis dropped 592 nucleotide sequences that were highly shared and had low generation probability. A later analysis calculated a clonal expansion index for each public chain from normalized within-repertoire ranks of inferred template counts. A later analysis computed generation probabilities with a VDJ recombination model fitted to out-of-frame rearrangements, and checked the results against IGoR. A later analysis scored TCR-TCR, TCR-HLA and TCR-CMV co-occurrence with hypergeometric tests, applying a repertoire-size bias correction to TCR pairs. False discovery rates were estimated in a later analysis by permuting HLA or CMV assignments 20 times. A later analysis grouped co-occurring TCRs with DBSCAN, adding TCRdist sequence similarity when clustering within HLA-allele-positive subsets. Repertoires with fewer than 30,000 or more than 120,000 public chains were left out of co-occurrence clustering, as were about five repertoires with anomalous nucleotide sharing. TCRdb carries this immuneACCESS record with in-frame sequences only. Its versions omit some clonotypes, under half of them owing to an unresolved V gene in the studies checked, with the rest unexplained. For V, J and clone size, that table is used; D and trimming come from the DNA. For this sample there are more than 130,000 clones; 73% appear just once. The ten top clones hold 14% of the sample.

Sequenced input: PBMCs. The receptor's source is a human donor in good health. The rearranged chain carries TRBV27 and TRBJ2-2, with no confidently assigned D gene. In nucleotide form, the sequence is TGTGCCAGCAGTACATACACCGGGGAGCTGTTTTTT. This translates into CASSTYTGELFF.